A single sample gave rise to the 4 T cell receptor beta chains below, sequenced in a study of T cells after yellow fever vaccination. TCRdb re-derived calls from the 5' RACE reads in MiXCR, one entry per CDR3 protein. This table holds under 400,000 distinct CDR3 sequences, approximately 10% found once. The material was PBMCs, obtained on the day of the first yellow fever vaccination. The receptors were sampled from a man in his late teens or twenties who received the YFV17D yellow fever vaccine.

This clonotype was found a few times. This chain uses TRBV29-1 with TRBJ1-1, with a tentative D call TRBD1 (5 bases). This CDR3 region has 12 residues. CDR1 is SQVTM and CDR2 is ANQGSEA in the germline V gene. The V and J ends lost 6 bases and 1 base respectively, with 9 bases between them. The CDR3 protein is CSVRDGNTEAFF. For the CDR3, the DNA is TGCAGCGTCAGGGACGGGAACACTGAAGCTTTCTTT.

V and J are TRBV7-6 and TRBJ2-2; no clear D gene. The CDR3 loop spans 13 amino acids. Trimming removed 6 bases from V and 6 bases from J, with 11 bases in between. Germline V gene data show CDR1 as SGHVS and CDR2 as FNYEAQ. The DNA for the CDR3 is TGTGCCAGCAGTAGTCCCGAGCCCGGGGAGCTGTTTTTT. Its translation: CASSSPEPGELFF.

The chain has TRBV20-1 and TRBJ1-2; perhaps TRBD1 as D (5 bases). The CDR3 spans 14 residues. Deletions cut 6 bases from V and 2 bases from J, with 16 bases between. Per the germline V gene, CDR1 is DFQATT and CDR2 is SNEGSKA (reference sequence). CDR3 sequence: CSAPPSGGNYGYTF. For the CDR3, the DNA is TGCAGTGCACCCCCTTCCGGGGGGAACTATGGCTACACCTTC.

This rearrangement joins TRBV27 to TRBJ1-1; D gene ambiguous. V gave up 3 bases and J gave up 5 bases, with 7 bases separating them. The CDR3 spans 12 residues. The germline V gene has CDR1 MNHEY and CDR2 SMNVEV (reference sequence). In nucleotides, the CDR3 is TGTGCCAGCAGTTTTATTGGAACTGAAGCTTTCTTT. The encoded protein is CASSFIGTEAFF.